This paragraph covers one TCR beta chain sequence. Its antigen remains unknown. This table comes from immunoSEQ multiplex PCR, and its TCRdb copy is limited to in-frame clones, with some not included. The sample consists of tens of thousands of clones, more than 60% of them appearing once. Antigen-specific CD4+ T cells were expanded (with viral peptide pools) by the ViraFEST assay ahead of sequencing. Around day 10 of culture, CD4+ T cells were separated out. Nucleocapsid antibodies were negative in the vaccine recipients, who had never had SARS-CoV-2 infection. After approximately 2 million PBMC were placed in each well, they were cultured with approximately 10 IU/ml IL-2 and approximately 9.6 ug/ml peptides. The data derive from a study of vaccination effects on CD4 cells after COVID-19. Notes on the study in general: Common cold coronaviruses were cross-recognized by only 1 of 255 vaccine-induced clones in healthy vaccinees. Clones arising from infection and from vaccination showed marked clonal contraction late after vaccination.

The length of the CDR3 is 16 residues. CDR1 MDHEN and CDR2 SYDVKM come from the germline V gene. V was clipped by 7 bases and J by 7 bases; unmatched bases: 13. This chain joins TRBV28 and TRBJ2-2; 9 bases map to TRBD1. This TCR was sampled from a human donor who received a COVID-19 vaccine. Sequenced material: CD4+ T cells from PBMCs cultured with SARS-CoV-2 spike peptides, taken before COVID-19 vaccination. The CDR3 sequence: CASTTGQGGIHGELFF. The CDR3 DNA sequence: TGTGCCAGCACCACGGGACAGGGAGGTATCCACGGGGAGCTGTTTTTT.